The sequence of this TCR beta chain was determined in a study of blood T cell repertoires in COVID-19. Seattle's cohort entered during active infection and was followed longitudinally. Trimming stripped 0 bases from V and 3 bases from J, with 15 bases between. Germline V CDR1 and CDR2: SQVTM, ANQGSEA. The CDR3 covers 16 residues. Under the authors' procedure: Reference gene primer amplification gave nucleated cell count estimates. Sequenced by immunoSEQ multiplex PCR; TCRdb stores in-frame clones only, minus some. V, J and clone size reflect that table, while D and trimming were determined from the DNA. In the table there are some 450,000 clones, roughly 89% of which are singletons.

V and J are TRBV29-1 and TRBJ2-1; D is ambiguous. Sequences were obtained from peripheral blood. The sequence derives from a man younger than 30 with COVID-19, enrolled during active disease. CDR3 DNA sequence: TGCAGCGTTGAAGACGGCGGTAGTGAATTCTACAATGAGCAGTTCTTC. It encodes CSVEDGGSEFYNEQFF.